This record looks at one T cell receptor (beta chain) sequence and its context. Its target is not known. The record originates from a study of post-analysis software for immune sequencing data. Study-wide context: Disease trajectories encompassed relapsing-remitting, secondary progressive and progressive-relapsing multiple sclerosis. Study conclusions and caveats: Strong same-batch co-clustering of samples appeared with F measure clustering. Patients carried several TRBV segments more frequently than controls did, and TRBV5-6, TRBV5-1 and TRBV20-1 were among them. Those with multiple sclerosis, the patient group, showed significantly lower normalized Chao1 diversity than controls.

TCR beta cDNA libraries had unique molecular identifiers. Input of about 0.9 to 10 million T cells yielded roughly 530,000 cDNA molecules. TCRdb used MiXCR to reprocess the PCR reads, holding one entry per CDR3 protein. The repertoire holds 750,000 to 950,000 distinct CDR3 sequences, approximately 53% seen once, with 4.6% in the top ten. The junction had 7 bases not matched to a gene; V was cut back by 4 bases and J by 6 bases. This CDR3 is built from 15 residues. The sequence came from a girl between 5 and 17 years old with multiple sclerosis. The J gene is TRBJ2-7, the V gene TRBV12-3 or TRBV12-4, with 12 nucleotides matching TRBD1. The sample taken for sequencing was blood. CDR3 region: CASSSGDRGRPEQYF. CDR3 sequence (DNA): TGTGCCAGCAGTTCTGGGGACAGGGGGCGCCCCGAGCAGTACTTC.